The rows below give T cell receptor beta chains drawn from one sample of a study of somatic mutations in cytotoxic T cells in rheumatoid arthritis. Measured with immunoSEQ multiplex PCR; TCRdb has only the in-frame clones, and not every one. The sample carries fewer than 20,000 clones, about two thirds recorded once. Sample: CD8+ T cells sorted from blood. The receptors originated from an adult with rheumatoid arthritis. CDR3s include the opening cysteine and the closing phenylalanine or tryptophan. D genes are given only for firm matches. Clone size is shown for a subset of rows, as once, few, many or a class of expanded clone.

v_gene,abundance,len,d_gene,j_gene,CDR3aa,CDR3nt
TRBV7-8,once,14,NA,TRBJ1-5,CASSDTQGPQPQHF,TGTGCCAGCAGCGATACACAGGGTCCCCAGCCCCAGCATTTT
TRBV30,NA,13,NA,TRBJ1-1,CAWSASQNTEAFF,TGTGCCTGGAGTGCGTCGCAGAACACTGAAGCTTTCTTT
TRBV7-8,once,15,TRBD2,TRBJ2-7,CASTQGSGGAWEQYF,TGTGCCAGCACCCAGGGGAGCGGGGGGGCGTGGGAGCAGTACTTC
TRBV9,NA,15,NA,TRBJ1-1,CASSEAEGRGTEAFF,TGTGCCAGCAGCGAGGCAGAGGGGAGGGGGACTGAAGCTTTCTTT
TRBV10-2,NA,13,NA,TRBJ1-1,CASSERGNTEAFF,TGCGCCAGCAGTGAGCGGGGAAACACTGAAGCTTTCTTT
TRBV7-8,few,15,NA,TRBJ2-3,CASSFVGPLLDTQYF,TGTGCCAGCAGCTTCGTCGGCCCATTGTTAGATACGCAGTATTTT
TRBV4-1,NA,16,NA,TRBJ2-3,CASSQDPSVYTDTQYF,TGCGCCAGCAGCCAAGATCCGAGCGTATACACAGATACGCAGTATTTT
TRBV7-9,NA,14,NA,TRBJ2-7,CASSPSGISYEQYF,TGTGCCAGCAGCCCTTCGGGCATCTCCTACGAGCAGTACTTC
TRBV7-6,NA,12,NA,TRBJ1-1,CASSGKGTEAFF,TGTGCCAGCAGCGGAAAGGGGACTGAAGCTTTCTTT
TRBV6-5,few,13,NA,TRBJ1-1,CASRSHMNTEAFF,TGTGCCAGCAGGTCCCACATGAACACTGAAGCTTTCTTT
TRBV4-2,NA,14,TRBD2,TRBJ2-3,CASSLGGGTDTQYF,TGTGCCAGCAGCCTCGGGGGGGGGACAGATACGCAGTATTTT
TRBV5-4,NA,15,NA,TRBJ2-7,CASSLGQGETYEQYF,TGTGCCAGCAGCTTGGGGCAGGGAGAGACCTACGAGCAGTACTTC
TRBV28,NA,18,TRBD1,TRBJ1-4,CASSSLGEGAGTNEKLFF,TGTGCCAGCAGTTCCCTCGGGGAGGGGGCTGGAACTAATGAAAAACTGTTTTTT
TRBV6-6,NA,12,NA,TRBJ2-5,CASSYTVETQYF,TGTGCCAGCAGTTACACCGTAGAGACCCAGTACTTC
TRBV15,once,17,TRBD2,TRBJ2-1,CATSRDSPSGVGNEQFF,TGTGCCACCAGCAGAGACTCCCCTAGCGGGGTCGGGAATGAGCAGTTCTTC
TRBV9,NA,14,TRBD2,TRBJ2-5,CASSSGGREETQYF,TGTGCCAGCAGCTCCGGGGGGAGGGAAGAGACCCAGTACTTC
TRBV19,NA,14,TRBD2,TRBJ2-1,CASSPSGGYNEQFF,TGTGCCAGTAGTCCTAGCGGGGGTTACAATGAGCAGTTCTTC
TRBV6-5,NA,13,TRBD2,TRBJ2-5,CASNLAGQETQYF,TGTGCCAGCAATCTAGCGGGGCAAGAGACCCAGTACTTC
TRBV29-1,few,14,TRBD1,TRBJ2-7,CSVEGQGLQYEQYF,TGCAGCGTAGAAGGACAGGGGTTACAGTACGAGCAGTACTTC
TRBV29-1,few,16,NA,TRBJ1-2,CSVEDGFIGVAGSRSF,TGCAGCGTTGAAGATGGTTTCATCGGTGTGGCAGGGAGTCGGTCCTTC
TRBV4-3,few,13,NA,TRBJ1-3,CASSQDPGNTIYF,TGCGCCAGCAGCCAAGATCCGGGAAACACCATATATTTT
TRBV9,NA,15,NA,TRBJ2-5,CASSVGGQGAETQYF,TGTGCCAGCAGCGTAGGGGGGCAGGGTGCAGAGACCCAGTACTTC
TRBV4-3,NA,16,TRBD1,TRBJ2-2,CASSQERGRGTGELFF,TGCGCCAGCAGCCAAGAAAGGGGGCGAGGCACCGGGGAGCTGTTTTTT
TRBV6-1,NA,13,NA,TRBJ2-1,CASIRDDYNEQFF,TGTGCCAGCATCCGGGACGATTACAATGAGCAGTTCTTC
TRBV18,NA,16,TRBD1,TRBJ2-7,CASSPSDRGLSYEQYF,TGTGCCAGCTCACCGTCGGACAGGGGGCTTTCCTACGAGCAGTACTTC
TRBV11-2,few,17,TRBD2,TRBJ2-5,CASSPSSGGAEGETQYF,TGTGCCAGCAGCCCCTCTAGCGGGGGGGCCGAGGGGGAGACCCAGTACTTC
TRBV6-4,NA,15,NA,TRBJ2-7,CASSGVGLASYEQYF,TGTGCCAGCAGTGGGGTCGGCCTAGCGTCTTACGAGCAGTACTTC
TRBV27,NA,13,NA,TRBJ2-7,CASSPTGVYEQYF,TGTGCCAGCAGTCCAACGGGGGTCTACGAGCAGTACTTC
TRBV10-3,NA,15,NA,TRBJ1-4,CAISVRGSANEKLFF,TGTGCCATCAGTGTCCGGGGGTCGGCTAATGAAAAACTGTTTTTT
TRBV9,NA,15,NA,TRBJ1-2,CASSLSDPVNYGYTF,TGTGCCAGCAGCCTCTCTGACCCTGTGAACTATGGCTACACCTTC
TRBV5-6,NA,14,TRBD1,TRBJ1-5,CASSRGQSNQPQHF,TGTGCCAGCAGCAGGGGACAGAGCAATCAGCCCCAGCATTTT
TRBV5-1,large,13,NA,TRBJ1-1,CASSLDKNTEAFF,TGCGCCAGCAGCTTGGACAAGAACACTGAAGCTTTCTTT
TRBV30,NA,15,TRBD2,TRBJ2-5,CAWSVGGGAGETQYF,TGTGCCTGGAGTGTAGGCGGGGGGGCCGGGGAGACCCAGTACTTC
TRBV15,NA,14,NA,TRBJ2-7,CATSGPGTLDEQYF,TGTGCCACCAGCGGCCCAGGAACACTCGACGAGCAGTACTTC
TRBV7-9,NA,13,NA,TRBJ2-7,CASSFPGDDEQYF,TGTGCCAGCAGCTTTCCAGGGGACGACGAGCAGTACTTC
TRBV4-2,NA,14,NA,TRBJ1-1,CASSQDRGGTEAFF,TGTGCCAGCAGCCAAGACCGGGGAGGCACTGAAGCTTTCTTT
TRBV9,NA,16,TRBD2,TRBJ2-5,CASSVFSGGGQETQYF,TGTGCCAGCAGCGTATTCAGCGGGGGGGGCCAAGAGACCCAGTACTTC
TRBV7-3,few,15,NA,TRBJ2-5,CASSSSRDTEETQYF,TGTGCCAGCAGCTCGTCCCGGGACACCGAAGAGACCCAGTACTTC
TRBV4-1,NA,15,TRBD2,TRBJ2-3,CASSLAGGSTDTQYF,TGCGCCAGCAGCCTAGCGGGGGGAAGCACAGATACGCAGTATTTT
TRBV7-9,NA,14,TRBD1,TRBJ2-5,CASSTRQGGETQYF,TGTGCCAGCAGCACCAGACAGGGCGGGGAGACCCAGTACTTC
TRBV29-1,NA,16,TRBD1,TRBJ1-1,CSVLGTGDVWYTEAFF,TGCAGCGTTTTAGGGACAGGGGACGTATGGTACACTGAAGCTTTCTTT
TRBV4-1,few,16,NA,TRBJ1-5,CASSQDLDYSNQPQHF,TGCGCCAGCAGCCAAGACCTGGACTATAGCAATCAGCCCCAGCATTTT
TRBV19,NA,16,NA,TRBJ2-4,CASSIGENLAKNIQYF,TGTGCCAGTAGTATCGGGGAAAACCTAGCCAAAAACATTCAGTACTTC
TRBV4-3,NA,13,NA,TRBJ2-7,CASSQDLSREQYF,TGCGCCAGCAGCCAAGACCTCTCCCGCGAGCAGTACTTC
TRBV19,NA,14,NA,TRBJ1-2,CASSIDSSNYGYTF,TGTGCCAGTAGTATCGACAGTTCTAACTATGGCTACACCTTC
TRBV15,NA,13,NA,TRBJ2-3,CATSRDMWDTQYF,TGTGCCACCAGCAGAGATATGTGGGATACGCAGTATTTT
TRBV7-7,once,15,NA,TRBJ2-1,CASSFRGGQKDEQFF,TGTGCTAGCAGCTTCAGGGGAGGCCAGAAGGATGAGCAGTTCTTC
TRBV5-6,NA,12,NA,TRBJ2-1,CASSLGQFEQFF,TGTGCCAGCAGCTTGGGTCAGTTTGAGCAGTTCTTC
TRBV6-5,NA,14,TRBD1,TRBJ2-2,CASRRQGASGELFF,TGTGCCAGCAGAAGACAGGGGGCATCCGGGGAGCTGTTTTTT
TRBV2,few,17,TRBD1,TRBJ1-4,CASSEARTGVTNEKLFF,TGTGCCAGCAGTGAAGCGCGGACAGGGGTGACTAATGAAAAACTGTTTTTT
TRBV5-1,NA,17,TRBD2,TRBJ2-1,CASSSSAGGLTYNEQFF,TGCGCCAGCAGCTCGTCGGCGGGGGGCCTTACCTACAATGAGCAGTTCTTC
TRBV23-1,NA,13,TRBD2,TRBJ2-5,CASSQLAEETQYF,TGCGCCAGCAGTCAACTAGCGGAAGAGACCCAGTACTTC
TRBV25-1,few,14,TRBD1,TRBJ2-5,CASTGDSPEETQYF,TGTGCCAGCACCGGGGACAGCCCCGAGGAGACCCAGTACTTC
TRBV7-9,NA,15,TRBD1,TRBJ2-7,CASSRDRAFEYEQYF,TGTGCCAGCAGTCGGGACAGGGCTTTTGAATACGAGCAGTACTTC
TRBV6-5,NA,12,NA,TRBJ2-1,CASSYGRNEQFF,TGTGCCAGCAGTTACGGGCGCAATGAGCAGTTCTTC